The 26 T cell receptor beta chains given below trace back to one sample, sequenced in a study of blood T cells in healthy people across ages (dated by TCRdb to the mid-2010s). The library was obtained by 5' RACE. Instrument used: Illumina HiSeq 2500. A second PCR of about 6 to 12 cycles was run with a J-beta primer mix and a sample-barcoded 5' primer. Using fastp trimming at Q25 and MiXCR clonotype assembly, TCRdb reanalyzed the public sequencing data and kept in-frame beta chains. Each CDR3 protein gets just one entry, which takes the most common genes and DNA from the rows behind it. For this sample there are around 940,000 distinct CDR3 sequences; 45% to 60% appear just once. Of the sample, around 21% falls within the top ten clones. Sequencing was carried out using blood. The source is a woman aged 60-75 years in good health.

The table lists this clonotype with a few counts. V and J are TRBV6-5 and TRBJ2-3; no clear D. Germline CDR1 is MNHEY and CDR2 is SVGAGI. The CDR3 runs 11 residues. V was cut by 9 bases and J by 4 bases, with 8 bases left in between. The CDR3 region has the DNA TGTGCCAGTCTCAGTGCAGATACGCAGTATTTT. The encoded protein is CASLSADTQYF.

V and J are TRBV7-9 and TRBJ2-1; 7 bases align to TRBD2. Per germline, CDR1 SEHNR and CDR2 FQNEAQ (reference sequence). Trimming removed 9 bases from V and 4 bases from J; junction bases left unmatched: 15. The CDR3 consists of 16 residues. The CDR3 loop reads CARTPDFLGGYNEQFF. DNA for the CDR3: TGTGCCAGAACCCCAGACTTTTTGGGGGGGTACAATGAGCAGTTCTTC.

CDR3: CASSSGTLGARYEQYF. CDR3 nucleotide sequence: TGTGCCAGCAGCTCCGGGACCCTGGGGGCTCGGTACGAGCAGTACTTC. The rearrangement joins TRBV5-5 to TRBJ2-7, with a weak D call TRBD1 (6 bases). From germline, CDR1 is SGHKS and CDR2 YYEKEE (reference sequence). The CDR3 spans 16 residues. V dropped 3 bases and J dropped 4 bases, with 20 bases sitting between them.

V and J are TRBV4-1 and TRBJ2-7, with D unclear. The CDR3 is 14 residues long. The V gene's germline CDR1 is MGHRA and CDR2 YSYEKL. V lost 2 bases to trimming and J lost 3 bases, with 11 bases between them. The CDR3 region is CASSQRAASYEQYF. The DNA of the CDR3 is TGCGCCAGCAGCCAACGTGCGGCCAGCTACGAGCAGTACTTC.

This chain joins TRBV2 and TRBJ1-1, with D hard to call. Germline V gene data show CDR1 as SNHLY and CDR2 as FYNNEI. Trimming stripped 7 bases from V and 7 bases from J, with 13 bases between. The CDR3 has 12 amino acids. The CDR3 reads CASIHSRYEAFF. CDR3 bases: TGTGCCAGCATTCACTCCCGGTATGAAGCTTTCTTT.

This clonotype has just one count. V gene TRBV10-3 combines with J gene TRBJ2-7, with 14 bases that match TRBD2. The J call may be mistaken, given a closer DNA end match to TRBJ2-1. The germline V gene encodes CDR1 ENHRY and CDR2 SYGVKD. The CDR3 is 15 residues long. CDR3 in amino acids: CAISGTSGRSYEQFF. In DNA form, the CDR3 reads TGTGCCATCAGTGGGACTAGCGGGAGGAGCTATGAGCAGTTCTTC.

The chain has TRBV7-6 and TRBJ2-1; TRBD1 matches at 8 bases. The junction had 9 bases not matched to a gene; V was cut back by 5 bases and J by 3 bases. Germline assignment: CDR1 SGHVS and CDR2 FNYEAQ. The length of the CDR3 is 16 residues. The CDR3 region has the DNA TGTGCCAGCAGCAGTTTCCGGGACAGGAACTACAATGAGCAGTTCTTC. Amino acid sequence: CASSSFRDRNYNEQFF.

This clonotype was detected only a few times. V gene TRBV27 combines with J gene TRBJ2-3; D perhaps matches TRBD1 (5 bases). This CDR3 comprises 16 residues. Germline CDR1 is MNHEY and CDR2 is SMNVEV (reference sequence). Trimming took 3 bases from V and 4 from J, leaving 17 bases between them. The CDR3 nucleotides are TGTGCCAGCAGTTTGTTGGGGCCCTTTGGGCCAGATACGCAGTATTTT. Its protein is CASSLLGPFGPDTQYF.

This clonotype was seen a handful of times. The CDR3 protein is CSVEDRDNYEQYF. The DNA for the CDR3 is TGCAGCGTTGAAGACCGGGACAACTACGAGCAGTACTTC. J is TRBJ2-4 and V is TRBV29-1; TRBD1 is a possible D gene (6 bases). The J call may be faulty, since TRBJ2-7 better matches the DNA end. CDR3 length: 13 amino acids. Looked up from germline, CDR1 is SQVTM and CDR2 is ANQGSEA.

The rearrangement uses TRBV7-9 and TRBJ2-7, with TRBD2 matching 8 bases. Germline CDR1 SEHNR, CDR2 FQNEAQ (reference sequence). V lost 8 bases and J lost 4; bases outside the gene matches: 7. This CDR3 contains 13 residues. The CDR3 reads CASRGGRTYEQYF. CDR3 DNA: TGTGCCAGCCGGGGGGGCAGAACTTACGAGCAGTACTTC.

The chain carries TRBV12-5 and TRBJ1-2; perhaps TRBD1 as D (6 bases). This CDR3 region has 17 residues. Germline V gene sequence: CDR1 LGHNT, CDR2 FRNRAP. Trimming left V 0 bases short and J 8 bases short, with 22 bases between. CDR3 in DNA: TGTGCTAGTGGTTTGGTCCTAGGTTGGACAGACCTCTCAGGCTACACCTTC. Residues: CASGLVLGWTDLSGYTF.

The chain links TRBV28 to TRBJ1-2, with D uncertain. The CDR3 has 12 amino acids. In germline, CDR1 is MDHEN, CDR2 SYDVKM. Trimming removed 6 bases at V and 5 bases at J, with 10 bases between. The CDR3 coding sequence is TGTGCCAGCAGACCAGACAATTATGGCTACACCTTC. Amino acids: CASRPDNYGYTF.

Here the CDR3 DNA reads TGTGCCAGCAGTCCGGAAGGGACTAGCGGGACCTACGAGCAGTACTTC. Its protein is CASSPEGTSGTYEQYF. The V gene is TRBV28, the J gene TRBJ2-7, with 13 bases aligning to TRBD2. Germline lookup yields CDR1 MDHEN and CDR2 SYDVKM. This CDR3 is built from 16 residues. V lost 5 bases and J lost 2; bases outside the gene matches: 6.

The chain has TRBV12-3 or TRBV12-4 and TRBJ1-1, with 11 nucleotides matching TRBD1. CDR3 length: 14 amino acids. V lost 7 bases, J lost 5 bases, and 6 bases stayed unmatched. The CDR3 loop is CASNPGTGGTEAFF. CDR3 DNA: TGTGCCAGCAATCCCGGGACAGGGGGAACTGAAGCTTTCTTT.

This clonotype was counted many times. The rearrangement joins TRBV12-3 or TRBV12-4 to TRBJ2-4; maybe TRBD1 (6 bases). V lost 8 bases and J lost 5, with 13 bases in between. The CDR3 runs 13 residues. CDR3 nucleotides: TGTGCCAGCTCCCCTGGGGGCCAAAACATTCAGTACTTC. Its protein product is CASSPGGQNIQYF.

This clonotype occurred once. The J gene is TRBJ2-1, the V gene TRBV5-4, with D possibly called TRBD1 or TRBD2 (5 bases each). Germline assignment: CDR1 SGHNT and CDR2 YYREEE (reference sequence). Trimming stripped 1 base from V and 4 bases from J, with 12 bases between. The CDR3 runs to 15 residues. The CDR3 coding sequence is TGTGCCAGCAGCTTGCAGGGAGCGGATTACAATGAGCAGTTCTTC. Encoded protein: CASSLQGADYNEQFF.

This clonotype was seen more than once but under ten times. V usage is TRBV4-1 and J usage is TRBJ2-5, with 9 bases fitting TRBD1. The DNA end is more similar to TRBJ2-7, so the J call may be wrong. Germline V gene sequence: CDR1 MGHRA, CDR2 YSYEKL. The CDR3 contains 16 residues. CDR3 amino acids: CASSRVTGTGNYEQYF. The CDR3 coding sequence is TGCGCCAGCAGCCGAGTGACCGGGACAGGGAACTACGAGCAGTACTTC.

The V gene is TRBV3-1, the J gene TRBJ2-4; TRBD1 might be the D (6 bases). The DNA end lines up better with TRBJ2-5; the J call may be wrong. Germline CDR1 reads LGHDT; CDR2 reads YNNKEL (reference sequence). The CDR3 totals 15 residues. The CDR3 DNA reads TGTGCCAGCAGCCAAGAGAGTGGGGGCGGAGAGACCCAGTACTTC. Residues: CASSQESGGGETQYF.

V and J are TRBV20-1 and TRBJ2-3; 12 bases line up with TRBD2. This CDR3 has 14 residues. CDR1 and CDR2 from the germline V gene are DFQATT and SNEGSKA (reference sequence). Trimming cost V 5 bases and J 6 bases; bases outside gene matches: 6. The DNA of the CDR3 is TGCAGTGCTCCCCTAGCGGGAGGGCCGGATACGCAGTATTTT. Translating gives CSAPLAGGPDTQYF.

The CDR3 region is CASSPKAISGANVLTF. DNA for the CDR3: TGTGCCAGCAGCCCAAAGGCCATCTCTGGGGCCAACGTCCTGACTTTC. The chain carries TRBV7-8 and TRBJ2-6, with D uncertain. Germline V lookup: CDR1 SGHVS, CDR2 FQNEAQ. V was shortened by 5 bases and J by 0 bases, with 11 bases between the two germline ends. The CDR3 contains 16 residues.

J is TRBJ2-7 and V is TRBV25-1; D not resolved. The CDR3 has 14 residues. Trimming took off 4 bases at V and 6 bases at J, with 16 bases between the two ends. Germline lookup yields CDR1 MGHDK and CDR2 SYGVNS. CDR3 DNA sequence: TGTGCCAGCAGTGGCAAGGTCGTAAACAGCGAGCAGTACTTC. Translation: CASSGKVVNSEQYF.

This chain joins TRBV9 and TRBJ2-7; possibly TRBD1 for D (5 bases). Germline V gene data show CDR1 as SGDLS and CDR2 as YYNGEE. The CDR3 length is 14 residues. The V gene lost 0 bases and the J gene lost 6 bases, with 13 bases spanning the gap. The CDR3 nucleotides read TGTGCCAGCAGCGTAGAGCCCAGGGTCTCCGAGCAGTACTTC. Its protein is CASSVEPRVSEQYF.

This clonotype was seen only a few times. J is TRBJ2-1 and V is TRBV20-1, with 10 bases fitting TRBD2. Trimming at V came to 6 bases and at J to 0 bases, leaving 8 bases not matched to a gene. Looked up from germline, CDR1 is DFQATT and CDR2 is SNEGSKA (reference sequence). This CDR3 contains 16 residues. CDR3 DNA sequence: TGCAGTGCCAAAAGTCCTAGCGGGAGCTCCTACAATGAGCAGTTCTTC. This gives the protein CSAKSPSGSSYNEQFF.

CDR3 in amino acids: CSARGQPGQGHQPQHF. The CDR3 bases are TGCAGTGCTAGAGGCCAACCGGGACAGGGACATCAGCCCCAGCATTTT. The rearrangement joins TRBV20-1 to TRBJ1-5; 9 bases line up with TRBD1. This CDR3 is 16 amino acids long. Unmatched junction bases numbered 9, after V lost 1 base and J lost 5 bases. CDR1 and CDR2 from the germline V gene are DFQATT and SNEGSKA (reference sequence).

This clonotype was seen only a few times. V gene TRBV12-3 or TRBV12-4 combines with J gene TRBJ1-6, with D uncertain. Deletions cut 5 bases from V and 0 bases from J, with 11 bases between. The CDR3 consists of 16 residues. CDR3 loop: CASSAVGSSYNSPLHF. CDR3 in DNA: TGTGCCAGCAGTGCCGTGGGGAGCTCCTATAATTCACCCCTCCACTTT.

The chain employs TRBV2 and TRBJ2-1; D perhaps matches TRBD1 (6 bases). CDR3 length equals 13 residues. V dropped 4 bases and J dropped 8 bases, with 12 bases sitting between them. The germline V gene has CDR1 SNHLY and CDR2 FYNNEI. This chain's CDR3 is CASSASQGDEQFF. The CDR3 DNA follows: TGTGCCAGCAGTGCCTCACAGGGAGATGAGCAGTTCTTC.